Shown below are 32 T cell receptor beta chains from a single sample sequenced in a study of shared clonotypes between healthy human individuals. Data came from immunoSEQ multiplex PCR; TCRdb stores just in-frame clones and leaves some out. The sample yields about 480,000 clones, roughly 79% seen once. The sequencing input was PBMCs. The origin of the receptors is a woman in her forties in good health. Some clones in this sample may be carry-over from other donors' samples.

This clone was detected a few times. The chain combines TRBV5-1 with TRBJ1-1; perhaps TRBD1 as D (5 bases). The CDR3 extends over 14 amino acids. V was pared by 1 base and J by 7 bases, with 14 bases between. Germline CDR1 reads SGHRS; CDR2 reads YFSETQ. The CDR3 is CASSLSQGGGEAFF. DNA for the CDR3: TGCGCCAGCAGCTTGTCGCAGGGTGGTGGTGAAGCTTTCTTT.

Comment on this clone: This same CDR3 is encoded by further DNA sequences in the sample. V usage is TRBV28 and J usage is TRBJ1-3; the D is unclear. Germline-derived CDR1 and CDR2 are MDHEN and SYDVKM. Deletions cut 6 bases from V and 1 base from J, with 10 bases between. The CDR3 sequence is 14 residues long. CDR3: CASSNSGSGNTIYF. CDR3 sequence (DNA): TGTGCCAGCAGCAACTCGGGGTCTGGAAACACCATATATTTT.

The rearrangement uses TRBV28 and TRBJ1-5, with 7 bases fitting TRBD1. The germline CDR1 and CDR2 sequences are MDHEN and SYDVKM. J lost 6 bases, V lost 4 bases, and 6 bases had no gene match. The CDR3 has 14 amino acids. CDR3 sequence (DNA): TGTGCCAGCAGTTACGGACAGGTTGGTCAGCCCCAGCATTTT. Encoded protein: CASSYGQVGQPQHF. Drawing the rest from reference TRBV28 and TRBJ1-5, the complete variable domain is DVKVTQSSRYLVKRTGEKVFLECVQDMDHENMFWYRQDPGLGLRLIYFSYDVKMKEKGDIPEGYSVSREKKERFSLILESASTNQTSMYLCASSYGQVGQPQHFGDGTRLSIL.

Note on this clone: Distinct nucleotide sequences in the sample also encode this CDR3. The genes are TRBV30 and TRBJ2-5; TRBD1 is a possible D gene (5 bases). This CDR3 has 13 residues. V was shortened by 0 bases and J by 5 bases, with 10 bases between the two germline ends. Germline V gene data show CDR1 as GTSNPN and CDR2 as SVGIG (reference sequence). CDR3 bases: TGTGCCTGGAGTGTACGTGGGGCCGAGACCCAGTACTTC. Translation: CAWSVRGAETQYF.

The gene calls are TRBV9 and TRBJ2-7; D unclear. V dropped 0 bases and J dropped 5 bases, with 18 bases sitting between them. This CDR3 comprises 16 residues. Germline V gene data show CDR1 as SGDLS and CDR2 as YYNGEE. CDR3 region: CASSVAPMWPLHEQYF. The CDR3 coding sequence is TGTGCCAGCAGCGTAGCTCCGATGTGGCCTCTCCACGAGCAGTACTTC.

This chain uses TRBV11-1 with TRBJ2-2; 7 bases agree with TRBD2. The CDR3 covers 16 residues. V lost 1 base to trimming and J lost 6 bases; unmatched junction nucleotides: 8. In germline, CDR1 is SGHAT, CDR2 FQDESV (reference sequence). This CDR3 reads CASSLDPGRGAGELFF. The DNA for the CDR3 is TGTGCCAGCAGCTTAGATCCAGGGAGGGGCGCCGGGGAGCTGTTTTTT.

V usage is TRBV5-4 and J usage is TRBJ1-4; no clear D gene. V was cut by 4 bases and J by 0 bases, with 10 bases left in between. Germline V gene lookup returns CDR1 SGHNT and CDR2 YYREEE (reference sequence). CDR3 length: 15 residues. The CDR3 bases are TGTGCCAGCAGCCCCCTGGTCGCAACTAATGAAAAACTGTTTTTT. This codes for CASSPLVATNEKLFF.

This clone is a singleton in its sample. This sequence joins TRBV11-2 and TRBJ2-6; D might be TRBD2 (5 bases). Germline values: CDR1 SGHAT, CDR2 FQNNGV. Trimming removed 2 bases at V and 0 bases at J, with 11 bases between. There are 17 residues in the CDR3. The CDR3 region is CASSLHPEDSGANVLTF. The CDR3 coding sequence is TGTGCCAGCAGCTTACACCCGGAGGACTCTGGGGCCAACGTCCTGACTTTC. The full variable domain, in which reference TRBV11-2 and TRBJ2-6 provide the parts outside the CDR3, is EAGVAQSPRYKIIEKRQSVAFWCNPISGHATLYWYQQILGQGPKLLIQFQNNGVVDDSQLPKDRFSAERLKGVDSTLKIQPAKLEDSAVYLCASSLHPEDSGANVLTFGAGSRLTVL.

V is TRBV6-6 and J is TRBJ2-2; 11 nucleotides align to TRBD2. Germline lookup yields CDR1 MNHNY and CDR2 SVGAGI (reference sequence). This CDR3 is 15 amino acids long. With 7 bases clipped from V and 4 bases from J, the junction kept 5 bases outside the gene matches. CDR3: CASIAGGPGTGELFF. The CDR3 DNA reads TGTGCCAGCATAGCGGGAGGGCCTGGCACCGGGGAGCTGTTTTTT.

The J gene is TRBJ2-3, the V gene TRBV6-6; a weak D match, TRBD1 (5 bases). Looked up from germline, CDR1 is MNHNY and CDR2 is SVGAGI (reference sequence). Trimming took 6 bases from V and 5 from J, leaving 9 bases between them. CDR3 length: 12 residues. The CDR3 DNA is TGTGCCAGCAGCCCGACAGTAGATACGCAGTATTTT. This sequence encodes CASSPTVDTQYF.

The chain uses TRBV19 and TRBJ2-5; perhaps TRBD1 as D (5 bases). The germline V gene has CDR1 LNHDA and CDR2 SQIVND (reference sequence). Trimming removed 5 bases from V and 0 bases from J, with 10 bases in between. The CDR3 contains 14 residues. CDR3 sequence reads: CASSAGHDQETQYF. DNA for the CDR3: TGTGCCAGTAGTGCCGGACACGACCAAGAGACCCAGTACTTC. The full variable domain, its missing parts supplied by reference TRBV19 and TRBJ2-5, is DGGITQSPKYLFRKEGQNVTLSCEQNLNHDAMYWYRQDPGQGLRLIYYSQIVNDFQKGDIAEGYSVSREKKESFPLTVTSAQKNPTAFYLCASSAGHDQETQYFGPGTRLLVL.

This clone was seen just once. V is TRBV5-1 and J is TRBJ2-7; 8 bases match TRBD2. V lost 6 bases and J lost 2; bases outside the gene matches: 7. The CDR3 is 14 amino acids. Looked up from germline, CDR1 is SGHRS and CDR2 is YFSETQ. The CDR3 protein is CASKLLAGPYEQYF. CDR3 DNA: TGCGCCAGCAAGCTCTTAGCGGGACCCTACGAGCAGTACTTC.

The J gene is TRBJ2-1, the V gene TRBV28; D is possibly TRBD2 (6 bases). CDR1 and CDR2 (germline): MDHEN, SYDVKM. V was cut by 5 bases and J by 3 bases, with 14 bases left in between. This CDR3 is built from 15 residues. CDR3 sequence (DNA): TGTGCCAGCAGTGCCGGGACTTCAAGCTACAATGAGCAGTTCTTC. This translates into CASSAGTSSYNEQFF.

The chain couples TRBV27 to TRBJ1-1, with D maybe TRBD1 (6 bases). V was pared by 2 bases and J by 0 bases, with 10 bases between. CDR1 and CDR2 (germline): MNHEY, SMNVEV (reference sequence). The CDR3 loop spans 15 amino acids. CDR3: CASSLMGALNTEAFF. DNA of the CDR3: TGTGCCAGCAGTTTAATGGGGGCGTTGAACACTGAAGCTTTCTTT.

The gene calls are TRBV7-2 and TRBJ1-1; 10 bases agree with TRBD1. This CDR3 comprises 16 residues. Germline V gives CDR1 SGHTA, CDR2 FQGNSA. The V segment lost 4 bases and the J segment 6 bases; nucleotides outside the gene matches: 11. In nucleotides, the CDR3 is TGTGCCAGCAGCTCGACAGGGGGCATAGTCCGTGCTGAAGCTTTCTTT. Protein: CASSSTGGIVRAEAFF.

The genes are TRBV7-9 and TRBJ2-7; 12 bases match TRBD2. The CDR3 sequence is 15 residues long. J was trimmed by 6 bases and V by 2 bases; bases with no gene match: 5. Germline V gene data show CDR1 as SEHNR and CDR2 as FQNEAQ (reference sequence). The CDR3 bases are TGTGCCAGCAGCTTACTAGCGGGAGGGCCCCCCGAGCAGTACTTC. It translates to CASSLLAGGPPEQYF.

The rearrangement uses TRBV6-1 and TRBJ1-1; D perhaps matches TRBD1 (6 bases). Trimming took 0 bases from V and 3 from J, leaving 14 bases between them. CDR3 size: 16 residues. From germline, CDR1 is MNHNS and CDR2 SASEGT. The CDR3 nucleotides read TGTGCCAGCAGTGAAGCCGTAAGGGGGGGAGACACTGAAGCTTTCTTT. Amino acid sequence: CASSEAVRGGDTEAFF.

This chain connects TRBV5-1 to TRBJ2-7, with D possibly being TRBD1 or TRBD2 (5 bases each). Deletions cut 1 base from V and 5 bases from J, with 16 bases between. The CDR3 is 15 residues long. In germline, CDR1 is SGHRS, CDR2 YFSETQ. The CDR3 DNA reads as TGCGCCAGCAGCTTGTCTGGGGACGTGGCCGACGAGCAGTACTTC. This encodes CASSLSGDVADEQYF. Looking up the rest from reference TRBV5-1 and TRBJ2-7 gives the full variable domain: KAGVTQTPRYLIKTRGQQVTLSCSPISGHRSVSWYQQTPGQGLQFLFEYFSETQRNKGNFPGRFSGRQFSNSRSEMNVSTLELGDSALYLCASSLSGDVADEQYFGPGTRLTVT.

The chain uses TRBV5-8 and TRBJ2-3, with 8 bases aligning to TRBD2. The CDR3 runs 15 residues. V lost 0 bases, J lost 1 base, and 1 base stayed unmatched. The germline V gene has CDR1 SGHTS and CDR2 YDEGEE. The CDR3, as DNA: TGTGCCAGCAGCTTGGAACTAGCGGGCACAGATACGCAGTATTTT. It encodes CASSLELAGTDTQYF. Full variable domain (missing parts from reference TRBV5-8 and TRBJ2-3): EAGVTQSPTHLIKTRGQQATLRCSPISGHTSVYWYQQALGLGLQFLLWYDEGEERNRGNFPPRFSGRQFPNYSSELNVNALELEDSALYLCASSLELAGTDTQYFGPGTRLTVL.

In this sample, this clone turned up many times. This rearrangement joins TRBV6-4 to TRBJ2-2; 12 bases are shared with TRBD2. V lost 4 bases, J lost 5 bases, and 5 bases stayed unmatched. This CDR3 is 16 amino acids long. In germline, CDR1 is MRHNA, CDR2 SNTAGT. DNA of the CDR3: TGTGCCAGCAGTGCCGACGGGACTAGCGGGACCGGGGAGCTGTTTTTT. As protein: CASSADGTSGTGELFF.

V usage is TRBV2 and J usage is TRBJ2-2; possible D gene TRBD2, 6 bases. Germline assignment: CDR1 SNHLY and CDR2 FYNNEI. CDR3 length: 16 residues. Trimming left V 3 bases short and J 5 bases short, with 16 bases between. The CDR3 nucleotides are TGTGCCAGCAGTGACGAGGCGGGAAGGTTAACCGGGGAGCTGTTTTTT. Translated: CASSDEAGRLTGELFF.

The genes are TRBV7-3 and TRBJ2-1; TRBD2 matches at 8 bases. The CDR3 has 14 residues. CDR1 is SGHTA, CDR2 FQGTGA, per germline. Germline trimming cut 1 base from V and 6 bases from J; bases unmatched to any gene: 2. In nucleotides, the CDR3 is TGTGCCAGCAGCTTAAGACTAGCGAGCAATGAGCAGTTCTTC. Amino acid sequence: CASSLRLASNEQFF. Variable domain in full (rest from reference TRBV7-3 and TRBJ2-1): GAGVSQTPSNKVTEKGKYVELRCDPISGHTALYWYRQSLGQGPEFLIYFQGTGAADDSGLPNDRFFAVRPEGSVSTLKIQRTERGDSAVYLCASSLRLASNEQFFGPGTRLTVL.

The CDR3 spells CASSLEGQLFRTGELFF. The CDR3 coding sequence is TGCGCCAGCAGCTTGGAAGGACAGCTCTTTAGGACCGGGGAGCTGTTTTTT. This chain connects TRBV5-1 to TRBJ2-2; tentatively, D is TRBD1 (6 bases). Deletions cut 0 bases from V and 5 bases from J, with 17 bases between. This CDR3 comprises 17 residues. Germline assignment: CDR1 SGHRS and CDR2 YFSETQ. Full variable domain (missing parts from reference TRBV5-1 and TRBJ2-2): KAGVTQTPRYLIKTRGQQVTLSCSPISGHRSVSWYQQTPGQGLQFLFEYFSETQRNKGNFPGRFSGRQFSNSRSEMNVSTLELGDSALYLCASSLEGQLFRTGELFFGEGSRLTVL.

V and J are TRBV10-3 and TRBJ2-2; 9 bases are a match to TRBD1. The V gene end was trimmed by 5 bases and the J gene end by 6 bases; junction bases not matched to a gene: 13. The CDR3 is made up of 17 amino acids. CDR1 is ENHRY, CDR2 SYGVKD, per germline. The CDR3 DNA is TGTGCCATCAGTACAGGGGGCCGCAGGAGAAACGCCGGGGAGCTGTTTTTT. It specifies CAISTGGRRRNAGELFF.

This clone was seen many times. The same CDR3 arises from other DNA sequences in this sample as well. The genes are TRBV19 and TRBJ2-7; the D call may be TRBD1 or TRBD2 (5 bases each). The CDR3 consists of 11 residues. Germline V gene data show CDR1 as LNHDA and CDR2 as SQIVND (reference sequence). V was clipped by 9 bases and J by 3 bases, with 9 bases between them. CDR3 region: CASDGGYEQYF. The CDR3 nucleotides read TGTGCCAGCGATGGGGGCTACGAGCAGTACTTC. The complete variable domain, with remaining parts taken from reference TRBV19 and TRBJ2-7, reads DGGITQSPKYLFRKEGQNVTLSCEQNLNHDAMYWYRQDPGQGLRLIYYSQIVNDFQKGDIAEGYSVSREKKESFPLTVTSAQKNPTAFYLCASDGGYEQYFGPGTRLTVT.

J is TRBJ2-5 and V is TRBV28; D is perhaps TRBD2 (6 bases). The J call may be incorrect, as the DNA end agrees better with TRBJ2-7. There are 14 residues in the CDR3. Germline V gene sequence: CDR1 MDHEN, CDR2 SYDVKM. The CDR3 DNA reads TGTGCCAGCAGCACACCGGGGAGGTCCTACGAGCAGTACTTC. Translation gives CASSTPGRSYEQYF.

This clone was observed a handful of times. V is TRBV15 and J is TRBJ2-3; 7 bases line up with TRBD2. Germline lookup yields CDR1 LNHNV and CDR2 YYDKDF (reference sequence). This CDR3 is built from 15 residues. Trimming removed 1 base from V and 0 bases from J; junction bases left unmatched: 1. The CDR3 DNA follows: TGTGCCACCAGCAGAGGCGGGAGAAGCACAGATACGCAGTATTTT. This gives the protein CATSRGGRSTDTQYF.

The rearrangement links TRBV4-3 to TRBJ2-5; weak D call: TRBD1 (6 bases). The length of the CDR3 is 16 residues. V lost 0 bases, J lost 5 bases, and 16 bases lay in between. Germline V CDR1 and CDR2: LGHNA, YSLEER. For the CDR3, the DNA is TGCGCCAGCAGCCAAGATCCCGGGACACCTGGGGAGACCCAGTACTTC. This sequence encodes CASSQDPGTPGETQYF.

The chain links TRBV5-1 to TRBJ2-5, with D hard to call. Germline CDR1 is SGHRS and CDR2 is YFSETQ. The V end lost 0 bases, the J end lost 2 bases, and 8 bases lay between the germline ends. This CDR3 is built from 14 residues. In nucleotides, the CDR3 is TGCGCCAGCAGCTTGGACAGTTCTCAAGAGACCCAGTACTTC. It encodes CASSLDSSQETQYF. Full variable domain (missing parts from reference TRBV5-1 and TRBJ2-5): KAGVTQTPRYLIKTRGQQVTLSCSPISGHRSVSWYQQTPGQGLQFLFEYFSETQRNKGNFPGRFSGRQFSNSRSEMNVSTLELGDSALYLCASSLDSSQETQYFGPGTRLLVL.

The chain is built from TRBV6-1 and TRBJ2-1; D gene uncertain. The CDR3 consists of 14 residues. Germline lookup yields CDR1 MNHNS and CDR2 SASEGT. V lost 7 bases and J lost 2, with 12 bases in between. CDR3 loop: CASISTRTYNEQFF. In DNA form, the CDR3 reads TGTGCCAGCATCTCAACCCGGACCTACAATGAGCAGTTCTTC.

J is TRBJ1-5 and V is TRBV7-3, with 7 bases matching TRBD1. Per germline, CDR1 SGHTA and CDR2 FQGTGA. The CDR3 length is 19 residues. The V and J ends lost 4 bases and 0 bases, in that order; junction bases with no gene match: 15. CDR3 loop: CASSCYAGGDTYSNQPQHF. The CDR3 DNA reads TGTGCCAGCAGCTGCTACGCAGGGGGGGACACATATAGCAATCAGCCCCAGCATTTT. The full variable domain, its missing parts supplied by reference TRBV7-3 and TRBJ1-5, is GAGVSQTPSNKVTEKGKYVELRCDPISGHTALYWYRQSLGQGPEFLIYFQGTGAADDSGLPNDRFFAVRPEGSVSTLKIQRTERGDSAVYLCASSCYAGGDTYSNQPQHFGDGTRLSIL.

V is TRBV6-5 and J is TRBJ2-2, with no clear D. The CDR3 sequence is 13 residues long. Germline CDR1 reads MNHEY; CDR2 reads SVGAGI. The germline V and J ends were trimmed by 8 bases and 3 bases, with 10 bases remaining between them. DNA for the CDR3: TGTGCCAGCGCACCCAGATACACCGGGGAGCTGTTTTTT. It yields the protein CASAPRYTGELFF.